Listed below are T cell receptor beta chains from one sample, sequenced in a study of blood T cell repertoires in COVID-19. Profiled with immunoSEQ multiplex PCR; TCRdb holds only in-frame clones, not every one. Among fewer than 30,000 clones listed, approximately 94% were seen once. Sequencing used peripheral blood. These receptors came from a human donor with active COVID-19. The donor label of this sample is uncertain. Both conserved end residues are part of each CDR3. A D gene is named only where the DNA matches it firmly. Size values are once, few and many counts, or a class for expanded clones, and some rows have none.

>TRBD2|TRBJ2-7|.|TRBV11-3
CASSSGSYEQYF
TGTGCCAGCTCTAGCGGGAGCTACGAGCAGTACTTC
>.|TRBJ1-5|few|TRBV19
CASSIRGRTQPNQPQHF
TGTGCCAGTAGTATAAGAGGCCGAACCCAACCCAATCAGCCCCAGCATTTT
>TRBD1|TRBJ2-7|.|TRBV11-3
CASSPRDRDDEQYF
TGTGCCAGCAGCCCGCGGGACAGGGATGACGAGCAGTACTTC
>.|TRBJ1-5|once|TRBV3-1/TRBV3-2
CASSPGQRAPKNQPQHF
TGTGCCAGCAGCCCTGGTCAGAGGGCACCAAAGAATCAGCCCCAGCATTTT
>.|TRBJ2-7|.|TRBV11-2
CASSFLGSEYEQYF
TGTGCCAGCAGCTTCTTGGGCTCTGAATACGAGCAGTACTTC
>.|TRBJ1-5|.|TRBV21-1
CARNRDRGDGNQPQHF
TGTGCCAGAAACCGGGACAGGGGAGACGGCAATCAGCCCCAGCATTTT
>.|TRBJ1-1|.|TRBV25-1
CASSLQGSNTEAFF
TGTGCCAGCAGTTTACAGGGCTCGAACACTGAAGCTTTCTTT
>.|TRBJ2-5|.|TRBV7-8
CASSPPSSRETQYF
TGTGCCAGCAGCCCCCCATCTAGTCGAGAGACCCAGTACTTC
>TRBD1|TRBJ2-5|.|TRBV6-2/TRBV6-3
CASSAGTGGAGETQYF
TGTGCCAGCAGTGCCGGGACAGGGGGCGCGGGGGAGACCCAGTACTTC
>TRBD2|TRBJ2-1|.|TRBV19
CASSMVWDEARGRAYNEQFF
TGTGCCAGTAGTATGGTTTGGGACGAGGCGCGCGGGAGGGCCTACAATGAGCAGTTCTTC
>.|TRBJ1-2|.|TRBV9
CASRTGIGGYTF
TGTGCCAGCAGAACAGGGATTGGGGGCTACACCTTC
>.|TRBJ2-5|.|TRBV5-4
CASSLGQVDLETQYF
TGTGCCAGCAGCTTGGGACAAGTGGATTTAGAGACCCAGTACTTC
>.|TRBJ1-6|.|TRBV5-8
CASSLVWQGMQDSPLHF
TGTGCCAGCAGCTTGGTTTGGCAGGGCATGCAGGATTCACCCCTCCACTTT
>TRBD2|TRBJ2-7|.|TRBV7-2
CASSLRSSGVRYEQYF
TGTGCCAGCAGCTTAAGGTCTAGCGGGGTAAGGTACGAGCAGTACTTC
>.|TRBJ2-7|.|TRBV7-2
CASSYGRYYEQYF
TGTGCCAGCAGCTACGGGAGATACTACGAGCAGTACTTC
>.|TRBJ2-1|.|TRBV19
CASSSHRETEQFF
TGTGCCAGTAGTTCTCACAGGGAAACTGAGCAGTTCTTC
>TRBD2|TRBJ2-2|.|TRBV6-2/TRBV6-3
CASSTKGLAGAGELFF
TGTGCCAGCAGTACGAAGGGACTAGCGGGAGCCGGGGAGCTGTTTTTT
>.|TRBJ2-2|.|TRBV11-2
CASSLEAANTGELFF
TGTGCCAGCAGCTTAGAGGCAGCGAACACCGGGGAGCTGTTTTTT
>TRBD1|TRBJ2-2|.|TRBV19
CASRQQGSAGELFF
TGTGCCAGTAGACAACAGGGGTCTGCCGGGGAGCTGTTTTTT
>TRBD1|TRBJ2-2|.|TRBV6-5
CAVRGTGRAGELFF
TGTGCCGTCAGGGGGACAGGGAGAGCCGGGGAGCTGTTTTTT
>TRBD1|TRBJ2-7|.|TRBV28
CASKGQTYEQYF
TGTGCCAGCAAGGGACAGACCTACGAGCAGTACTTC
>TRBD2|TRBJ2-1|.|TRBV11-3
CASSLDLGIAGGGYNEQFF
TGTGCCAGCAGCTTAGATCTGGGGATAGCGGGAGGAGGGTACAATGAGCAGTTCTTC
>.|TRBJ2-7|.|TRBV7-2
CASSRTVSYEQYF
TGTGCCAGCAGCCGGACAGTCTCCTACGAGCAGTACTTC
>.|TRBJ1-5|.|TRBV5-8
CASSFNSNQPQHF
TGTGCCAGCAGCTTCAATAGCAATCAGCCCCAGCATTTT
>.|TRBJ1-6|.|TRBV29-1
CSVAVAGRDSPLHF
TGCAGCGTTGCCGTGGCAGGGAGGGATTCACCCCTCCACTTT
>TRBD1|TRBJ1-1|.|TRBV3-1/TRBV3-2
CASGSTGDTEAFF
TGTGCCAGCGGCTCAACAGGGGACACTGAAGCTTTCTTT